A selection of T cell receptor beta chains follows, all from one sample in a study of blood T cell repertoires in COVID-19. Assay used: immunoSEQ multiplex PCR; TCRdb lists only in-frame clones, some missing. The sample carries about 170,000 clones, about 85% recorded once. Sequenced material: peripheral blood. These receptors came from a woman of 80 years or more with COVID-19, enrolled during active disease. CDR3s include the opening cysteine and the closing phenylalanine or tryptophan. D genes are given only for firm matches. Clone sizes are given selectively: once, few, many, or a class where the clone is expanded.

v_call	d_call	j_call	clone_size	cdr3_nt	cdr3_aa
TRBV19	NA	TRBJ1-5	NA	TGTGCCAGTAGTATAGAGAACTATCAGCCCCAGCATTTT	CASSIENYQPQHF
TRBV28	NA	TRBJ1-5	NA	TGTGCCACCGCGAGACTGGGGCCCCAGCATTTT	CATARLGPQHF
TRBV9	TRBD1	TRBJ1-2	NA	TGTGCCAGCAGCGTAGAGTCGACAGGGGGCTACACCTTC	CASSVESTGGYTF
TRBV7-9	NA	TRBJ1-2	NA	TGTGCCAGCAGCCCGACAGGACAGCATGGCTACACCTTC	CASSPTGQHGYTF
TRBV2	NA	TRBJ2-1	NA	TGTGCCAGCGCGGGACTTCCAAGGGAGCAGTTCTTC	CASAGLPREQFF
TRBV6-2/TRBV6-3	TRBD2	TRBJ2-3	NA	TGTGCCAGCAGTTACTCGCCATCCGGGACTAGCGGGAGAGATACGCAGTATTTT	CASSYSPSGTSGRDTQYF
TRBV28	TRBD1	TRBJ1-1	NA	TGTGCCAGCAGTTTAGGGGGGACAGGGTTCACTGAAGCTTTCTTT	CASSLGGTGFTEAFF
TRBV6-5	NA	TRBJ1-5	NA	TGTGCCAGCAGGGATACAGGGTTAAGCAATCAGCCCCAGCATTTT	CASRDTGLSNQPQHF
TRBV4-1	NA	TRBJ1-6	few	TGCGCCAGCAGCCAAGATCCCCCTACCTCCTATAATTCACCCCTCCACTTT	CASSQDPPTSYNSPLHF
TRBV5-1	NA	TRBJ2-5	NA	TGCGCCAGCAGCTTGAACGGTCCAACGGGGGAGACCCAGTACTTC	CASSLNGPTGETQYF
TRBV12-1	NA	TRBJ1-4	many	TGTGCCAGCACCTTTCCTAGACAGGGGTTCCCAACTAATGAAAAACTGTTTTTT	CASTFPRQGFPTNEKLFF
TRBV2	NA	TRBJ1-5	NA	TGTGCCAGCAGGCCTAGAACGGGGGAGCCCCAGCATTTT	CASRPRTGEPQHF
TRBV5-4	NA	TRBJ2-7	NA	TGTGCCAGCAGCCGTCGTGGCGGGCCGGGGGAGCAGTACTTC	CASSRRGGPGEQYF
TRBV5-4	NA	TRBJ1-2	once	TGTGCCAGCAGCTTGGGGGCAGGGGACTATGGCTACACCTTC	CASSLGAGDYGYTF
TRBV12-3/TRBV12-4	NA	TRBJ2-1	NA	TGTGCCAGCAGTCAGGGTCCCTACAATGAGCAGTTCTTC	CASSQGPYNEQFF
TRBV5-6	NA	TRBJ2-7	NA	TGTGCCAGCTTTGCGGTGGTCGAGCAGTACTTC	CASFAVVEQYF
TRBV18	TRBD2	TRBJ2-5	NA	TGTGCCAGCTCACCCCTTTACGGGAGGGCCTCCTCAGAGACCCAGTACTTC	CASSPLYGRASSETQYF
TRBV20-1	TRBD2	TRBJ2-5	once	TGCAGTGCTAGTCGGAGCGGGGGAACCACGGAAACCCAGTACTTC	CSASRSGGTTETQYF
TRBV2	TRBD2	TRBJ2-7	many	TGTGCCAGCAGTGATCCGACTAGCGGGAGGTACTTC	CASSDPTSGRYF
TRBV9	TRBD2	TRBJ2-5	NA	TGTGCCAGCAGCGTCAACTATCTAGCGGGGGCTGGAGAGACCCAGTACTTC	CASSVNYLAGAGETQYF
TRBV11-2	TRBD2	TRBJ2-3	NA	TGTGCCAGCAGCTTGCCAGCGGGGGGTACAGATACGCAGTATTTT	CASSLPAGGTDTQYF
TRBV6-5	TRBD2	TRBJ2-1	NA	TGTGCCAGCAGTTACCACGGGACTAGCGGGATTAATGAGCAGTTCTTC	CASSYHGTSGINEQFF
TRBV7-2	NA	TRBJ1-1	once	TGTGCCAGCAGCTCCTATAACACTGAAGCTTTCTTT	CASSSYNTEAFF
TRBV5-1	NA	TRBJ1-3	many	TGCGCCAGCAGCTTGGAGCTTACCTCGCCTGGAAACACCATATATTTT	CASSLELTSPGNTIYF
TRBV7-9	NA	TRBJ2-3	NA	TGTGCCAGCAGCCTCCGGGGATCGGATACGCAGTATTTT	CASSLRGSDTQYF
TRBV6-5	NA	TRBJ2-7	NA	TGTGCCAGCAGCCACGTAGCGGATCGCTACGAGCAGTACTTC	CASSHVADRYEQYF
TRBV11-2	NA	TRBJ1-1	NA	TGTGCCAGCAGCCTTGTACCAGGGAACACTGAAGCTTTCTTT	CASSLVPGNTEAFF
TRBV7-3	TRBD1	TRBJ1-4	NA	TGTGCCAGCAGCTTAGCCACAAGGGACAGGGAGGGTAATGAAAAACTGTTTTTT	CASSLATRDREGNEKLFF
TRBV5-1	TRBD1	TRBJ2-7	NA	TGCGCCAGCAGCTGGGACAGGTCAAGGTACGAGCAGTACTTC	CASSWDRSRYEQYF
TRBV6-5	TRBD1	TRBJ1-2	NA	TGTGCCAGCAGTTACCGGGGACAGGGGGGTCTCTATGGCTACACCTTC	CASSYRGQGGLYGYTF
TRBV18	TRBD1	TRBJ1-2	NA	TGTGCCAGCTCACCACAGGGGGCGCTTGGCTACACCTTC	CASSPQGALGYTF
TRBV29-1	TRBD1	TRBJ1-2	NA	TGCAGCGTGGGGGACAGGAAATATGGCTACACCTTC	CSVGDRKYGYTF
TRBV3-1/TRBV3-2	TRBD2	TRBJ2-5	NA	TGTGCCAGCAGCCACCCTAGCGGGTCACAAGAGACCCAGTACTTC	CASSHPSGSQETQYF
TRBV2	NA	TRBJ1-4	NA	TGTGCCAGCAGTGAAGGTCCGGGTCAAAACATGTTTTTT	CASSEGPGQNMFF
TRBV12-3/TRBV12-4	NA	TRBJ2-2	NA	TGTGCCAGCAGTTTGAGGTTGGGCGGGGAGCTGTTTTTT	CASSLRLGGELFF
TRBV3-1/TRBV3-2	TRBD1	TRBJ1-1	NA	TGTGCCAGCAGCCCCACATCGACAGGGAGGATAACTGAAGCTTTCTTT	CASSPTSTGRITEAFF
TRBV5-6	TRBD2	TRBJ2-3	NA	TGTGCCAGCACCGACATTTTACTAGCGGGAAAGAGAACAGATACGCAGTATTTT	CASTDILLAGKRTDTQYF
TRBV10-3	NA	TRBJ1-1	NA	TGTGCCACCCTCAACCAGCGGGAGGACACTGAAGCTTTCTTT	CATLNQREDTEAFF
TRBV13	NA	TRBJ2-2	NA	TGTGCCAGCACCCTTGGGGCCGTGGGCGCCGGCGGGGAGCTGTTTTTT	CASTLGAVGAGGELFF
TRBV2	NA	TRBJ1-1	NA	TGTGCCAGCAGGCGGGACACTGAAGCTTTCTTT	CASRRDTEAFF
TRBV6-6	TRBD1	TRBJ1-5	NA	TGTGCCAGCAGTTACTCGAACAGGGGGGGAAATCAGCCCCAGCATTTT	CASSYSNRGGNQPQHF
TRBV5-4	NA	TRBJ2-7	NA	TGTGCCAGCAGCTCCACAGCTTCCCATCTACAAGGGCAGTACTTC	CASSSTASHLQGQYF
TRBV9	TRBD2	TRBJ2-7	few	TGTGCCAGCAGCCTCGGGGCGGGAGGGCCGCACGAGCAGTACTTC	CASSLGAGGPHEQYF
TRBV28	TRBD1	TRBJ1-5	NA	TGTGCCAGCAGTTCAGGGGGCTTTAGGAGCAATCAGCCCCAGCATTTT	CASSSGGFRSNQPQHF
TRBV15	NA	TRBJ2-6	NA	TGTGCCACCAGCAGAGGGCAGGGGGCCAACGTCCTGACTTTC	CATSRGQGANVLTF
TRBV5-1	TRBD1	TRBJ2-2	NA	TGCGCCAGCAGGTCCGGGACAGGGGAGGTGAACACCGGGGAGCTGTTTTTT	CASRSGTGEVNTGELFF
TRBV18	TRBD2	TRBJ2-3	NA	TGTGCCAGCTCACCGACGCCCGGGGGGGATACGCAGTATTTT	CASSPTPGGDTQYF
TRBV18	TRBD1	TRBJ1-1	NA	TGTGCCAGCTCACCAAGGCAAGGACAGGGCGTCACTGAAGCTTTCTTT	CASSPRQGQGVTEAFF
TRBV5-4	NA	TRBJ1-2	once	TGTGCCAGCAGCTTGCCCGGTTCTAACTATGGCTACACCTTC	CASSLPGSNYGYTF